Below, 18 T cell receptor beta chains from the same sample are listed, as sequenced in a study of CD8+ T cells in alopecia areata. The treatment is: oral pan-JAK inhibitor, 5-10 mg twice daily. Following RNA extraction, reverse transcription yielded cDNA that acted as the sequencing template. Libraries were prepared by immunoSEQ multiplex PCR; TCRdb keeps only in-frame clonotypes and omits some of them. The table lists fewer than 200,000 clones, under 60% of them singletons. This specimen was CD8+ T cells sorted from blood, taken at week 24, from a patient treated with tofacitinib. These receptors were taken from a human donor with alopecia areata.

The chain links TRBV4-2 to TRBJ1-4; TRBD1 might be the D (5 bases). V lost 0 bases and J 5 bases, leaving 16 bases between the germline ends. The CDR3 is 17 amino acids. The germline CDR1 and CDR2 sequences are LGHNA and YNFKEQ. Written as DNA, the CDR3 is TGTGCCAGCAGCCAAGATCTTTTCCGACAGCTCAATGAAAAACTGTTTTTT. It yields the protein CASSQDLFRQLNEKLFF.

The J gene is TRBJ1-2, the V gene TRBV6-6; no reliable D call. The V gene lost 0 bases and the J gene lost 4 bases, with 15 bases spanning the gap. In germline, CDR1 is MNHNY, CDR2 SVGAGI (reference sequence). The CDR3 spans 16 residues. CDR3 nucleotide sequence: TGTGCCAGCAGTTACTCGAAGCCGGCGCCCTTCTATGGCTACACCTTC. This sequence encodes CASSYSKPAPFYGYTF.

The chain employs TRBV19 and TRBJ1-5; D might be TRBD1 (6 bases). The CDR3 is 13 amino acids. Germline CDR1 reads LNHDA; CDR2 reads SQIVND (reference sequence). V was cut by 6 bases and J by 1 base, with 7 bases left in between. In nucleotides, the CDR3 is TGTGCCAGTAGAAGGGGGAGCAATCAGCCCCAGCATTTT. This encodes CASRRGSNQPQHF.

This rearrangement joins TRBV29-1 to TRBJ2-2; D gene ambiguous. Germline V gene sequence: CDR1 SQVTM, CDR2 ANQGSEA. CDR3 length: 12 amino acids. Trimming took 3 bases from V and 7 from J, leaving 9 bases between them. The CDR3 nucleotides are TGCAGCGTTGAGAACCCGTACGGGGAGCTGTTTTTT. Translation: CSVENPYGELFF.

This clone was found once. This sequence joins TRBV6-6 and TRBJ1-2; no clear D gene. The germline V gene encodes CDR1 MNHNY and CDR2 SVGAGI (reference sequence). This CDR3 has 15 amino acids. The germline V and J ends were trimmed by 7 bases and 7 bases, with 22 bases remaining between them. In nucleotides, the CDR3 is TGTGCCAGCATCCGCGTCGTTAGTGCGGGCGGTGGCTACACCTTC. Amino acids: CASIRVVSAGGGYTF.

The chain has TRBV5-1 and TRBJ2-7, with D possibly matching TRBD2 (6 bases). V shed 5 bases and J shed 5 bases, with 11 bases lying between them. The germline gives CDR1 SGHRS, CDR2 YFSETQ. The CDR3 length is 12 residues. DNA for the CDR3: TGCGCCAGCAGGGAGGGTGGGAACGAGCAGTACTTC. It yields the protein CASREGGNEQYF.

The chain carries TRBV2 and TRBJ1-2; D is possibly TRBD1 (5 bases). The CDR3 has 13 amino acids. Germline values: CDR1 SNHLY, CDR2 FYNNEI. Trimming pared 5 bases from V and 2 bases from J, leaving 9 bases between. Here the CDR3 reads CASSQGQNYGYTF. The CDR3, as DNA: TGTGCCAGCAGTCAGGGTCAGAACTATGGCTACACCTTC.

This clone was picked up a small number of times. This chain connects TRBV30 to TRBJ2-2; D remains ambiguous. Trimming left V 0 bases short and J 7 bases short, with 3 bases between. CDR1 GTSNPN and CDR2 SVGIG come from the germline V gene (reference sequence). This CDR3 has 11 residues. The CDR3 region has the DNA TGTGCCTGGAGTGTAGACGGGGAGCTGTTTTTT. This gives the protein CAWSVDGELFF.

The chain links TRBV27 to TRBJ2-7; D possibly matches TRBD1 or TRBD2 (7 bases each). Germline V gene data show CDR1 as MNHEY and CDR2 as SMNVEV (reference sequence). There are 11 residues in the CDR3. The V end was cut by 5 bases, the J end by 7 bases, with 9 bases between. CDR3 coding DNA: TGTGCCAGCAGTCAGGGGGGGGAGCAGTACTTC. Translation: CASSQGGEQYF.

The chain recombines TRBV7-3 with TRBJ2-5, with TRBD2 matching 8 bases. The CDR3 covers 14 residues. Germline assignment: CDR1 SGHTA and CDR2 FQGTGA. The V gene end was trimmed by 2 bases and the J gene end by 2 bases; junction bases not matched to a gene: 1. The CDR3 reads CASSLSGGQETQYF. The CDR3 region has the DNA TGTGCCAGCAGCTTATCGGGAGGGCAAGAGACCCAGTACTTC.

The chain combines TRBV30 with TRBJ2-2; 8 bases line up with TRBD1. V shed 0 bases and J 4 bases; nucleotides not matched to a gene: 7. This CDR3 has 16 amino acids. The germline V gene has CDR1 GTSNPN and CDR2 SVGIG (reference sequence). The chain's CDR3 is CAWSVVGQAFTGELFF. CDR3 bases: TGTGCCTGGAGTGTAGTGGGACAGGCTTTCACCGGGGAGCTGTTTTTT.

The chain uses TRBV5-1 and TRBJ2-6; D possibly corresponds to TRBD1 (5 bases). Germline-derived CDR1 and CDR2 are SGHRS and YFSETQ. The CDR3 contains 18 residues. V was shortened by 1 base and J by 1 base, with 15 bases between the two germline ends. This CDR3 reads CASSLTSGQLSGANVLTF. The CDR3, as DNA: TGCGCCAGCAGCTTGACCTCAGGGCAGCTGTCTGGGGCCAACGTCCTGACTTTC. The complete variable domain, with remaining parts taken from reference TRBV5-1 and TRBJ2-6, reads KAGVTQTPRYLIKTRGQQVTLSCSPISGHRSVSWYQQTPGQGLQFLFEYFSETQRNKGNFPGRFSGRQFSNSRSEMNVSTLELGDSALYLCASSLTSGQLSGANVLTFGAGSRLTVL.

This chain links TRBV27 with TRBJ2-3; D may be TRBD1 (6 bases). The CDR3 spans 13 residues. The V end lost 7 bases, the J end lost 4 bases, and 12 bases lay between the germline ends. Germline CDR1 and CDR2: MNHEY and SMNVEV (reference sequence). CDR3 sequence (DNA): TGTGCCAGCAAGAGGGGGTACGCAGATACGCAGTATTTT. It translates to CASKRGYADTQYF.

The chain joins TRBV4-1 to TRBJ1-2; D is ambiguous. Germline CDR1 and CDR2: MGHRA and YSYEKL. Trimming removed 0 bases at V and 2 bases at J, with 16 bases between. The CDR3 sequence is 17 residues long. CDR3 coding DNA: TGCGCCAGCAGCCAAGAAGAAATGAGTTGGGTCAACTATGGCTACACCTTC. Its translation is CASSQEEMSWVNYGYTF.

The chain employs TRBV27 and TRBJ2-5, with D unclear. V shed 5 bases and J shed 1 base, with 17 bases lying between them. Germline CDR1 reads MNHEY; CDR2 reads SMNVEV (reference sequence). This CDR3 spans 16 amino acids. CDR3 protein: CASSPSTGDLQETQYF. DNA of the CDR3: TGTGCCAGCAGTCCATCTACTGGGGATCTCCAAGAGACCCAGTACTTC.

Note on this clone: The junction does not match germline at one end; this may be a read error. The rearrangement uses TRBV7-7 and TRBJ1-1; D is perhaps TRBD1 (6 bases). Germline values: CDR1 SSHAT, CDR2 FNYEAQ (reference sequence). CDR3 length: 13 amino acids. The CDR3 DNA reads as TGTGCTAGCAGCTTGACAGGGAACACTGAAGCTTTCTTT. Protein product: CASSLTGNTEAFF.

As regards this clone: Mismatch with germline at one junction end may stem from a read error. The rearrangement joins TRBV7-7 to TRBJ1-3, with D possibly being TRBD1 (5 bases). The CDR3 contains 13 residues. Per germline, CDR1 SSHAT and CDR2 FNYEAQ (reference sequence). CDR3 DNA sequence: TGTGCTAGCAGCCGGGACGGTGGAAACACCATATATTTT. Its translation is CASSRDGGNTIYF.

The V gene is TRBV4-2, the J gene TRBJ1-1; D gene ambiguous. Trimming left V 2 bases short and J 0 bases short, with 4 bases between. CDR3 length: 13 amino acids. CDR1 LGHNA and CDR2 YNFKEQ come from the germline V gene. CDR3 loop: CASSQSLNTEAFF. The CDR3 DNA follows: TGTGCCAGCAGCCAATCCCTGAACACTGAAGCTTTCTTT.